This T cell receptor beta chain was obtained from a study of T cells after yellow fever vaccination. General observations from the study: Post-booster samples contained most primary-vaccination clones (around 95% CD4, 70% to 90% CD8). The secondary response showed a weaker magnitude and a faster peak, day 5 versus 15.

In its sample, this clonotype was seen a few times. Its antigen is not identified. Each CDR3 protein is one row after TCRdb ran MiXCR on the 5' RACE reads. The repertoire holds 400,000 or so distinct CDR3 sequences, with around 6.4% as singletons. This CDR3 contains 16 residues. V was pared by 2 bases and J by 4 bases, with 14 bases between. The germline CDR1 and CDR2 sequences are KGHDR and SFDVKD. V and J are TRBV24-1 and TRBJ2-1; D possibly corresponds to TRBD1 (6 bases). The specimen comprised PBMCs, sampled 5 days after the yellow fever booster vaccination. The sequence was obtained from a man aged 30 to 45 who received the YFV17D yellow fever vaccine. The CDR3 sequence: CATSDSGHLGYNEQFF. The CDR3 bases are TGTGCCACCAGTGATTCGGGACACCTGGGGTACAATGAGCAGTTCTTC.